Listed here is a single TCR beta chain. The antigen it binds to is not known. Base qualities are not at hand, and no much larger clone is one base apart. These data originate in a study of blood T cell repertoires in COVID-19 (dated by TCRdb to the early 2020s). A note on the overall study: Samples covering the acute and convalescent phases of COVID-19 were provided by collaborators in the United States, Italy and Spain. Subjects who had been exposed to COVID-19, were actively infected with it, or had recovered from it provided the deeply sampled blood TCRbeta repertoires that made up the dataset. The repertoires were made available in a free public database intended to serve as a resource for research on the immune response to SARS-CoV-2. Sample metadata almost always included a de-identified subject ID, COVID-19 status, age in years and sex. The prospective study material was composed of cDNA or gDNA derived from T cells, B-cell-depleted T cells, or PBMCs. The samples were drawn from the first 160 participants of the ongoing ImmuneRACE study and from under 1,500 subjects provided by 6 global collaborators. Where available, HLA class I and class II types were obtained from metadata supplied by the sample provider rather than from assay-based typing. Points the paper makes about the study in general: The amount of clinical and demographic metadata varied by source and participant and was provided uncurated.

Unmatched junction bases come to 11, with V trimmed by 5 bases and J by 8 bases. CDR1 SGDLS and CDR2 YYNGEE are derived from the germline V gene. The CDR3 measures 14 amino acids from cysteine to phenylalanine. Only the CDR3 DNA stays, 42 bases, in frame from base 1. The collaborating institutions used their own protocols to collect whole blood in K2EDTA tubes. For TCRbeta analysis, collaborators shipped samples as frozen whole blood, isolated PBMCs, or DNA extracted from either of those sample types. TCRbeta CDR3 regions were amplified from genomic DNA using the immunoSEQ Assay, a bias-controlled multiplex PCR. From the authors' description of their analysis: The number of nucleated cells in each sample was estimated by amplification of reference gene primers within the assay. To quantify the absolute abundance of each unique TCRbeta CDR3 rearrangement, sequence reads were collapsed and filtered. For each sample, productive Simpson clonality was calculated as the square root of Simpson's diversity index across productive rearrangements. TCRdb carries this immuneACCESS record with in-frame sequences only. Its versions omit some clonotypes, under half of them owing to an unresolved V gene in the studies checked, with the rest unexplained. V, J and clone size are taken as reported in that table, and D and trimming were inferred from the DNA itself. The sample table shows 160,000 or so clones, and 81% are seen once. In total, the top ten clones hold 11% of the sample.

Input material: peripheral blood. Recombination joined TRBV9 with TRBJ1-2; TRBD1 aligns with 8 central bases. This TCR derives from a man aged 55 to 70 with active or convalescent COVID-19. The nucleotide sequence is TGTGCCAGCAGTCATGGACAGGGTCTAGAAGGCTACACCTTC. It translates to CASSHGQGLEGYTF.